The rows below give T cell receptor beta chains drawn from one sample of a study of control samples from healthy donors and cancer patients. Assay used: immunoSEQ multiplex PCR; TCRdb lists only in-frame clones, some missing. The sample carries around 85,000 clones, roughly 89% recorded once. The sequenced material came from blood. These receptors were taken from a woman aged 55-69 years in good health. The CDR3 runs from the conserved cysteine through the conserved F or W. The D gene is left open where the match is weak. Expanded clones are given a class, and other clones once, few, many or no size at all.

DNA,CDR3,V,D,J,size
TGTGCCAGCAGCTTGGTTTTCGGAGATGAGCAGTTCTTC,CASSLVFGDEQFF,TRBV5-8,NA,TRBJ2-1,NA
TGTGCCAGCAGCCCAAGGACGTCTACTCCAGCAGCTTTCTTT,CASSPRTSTPAAFF,TRBV7-9,NA,TRBJ1-1,few
TGTGCCAGTAGTCCCCGGGGGGCCTACAATGAGCAGTTCTTC,CASSPRGAYNEQFF,TRBV19,TRBD2,TRBJ2-1,NA
TGTGCCAGCAGCTCTAGCGGGGGGCTCGGAGAGACCCAGTACTTC,CASSSSGGLGETQYF,TRBV6-5,TRBD2,TRBJ2-5,NA
TGTGCCAGCAGCCTACTAGCGGGGGGCCCTAAAAGCTCCTACAATGAGCAGTTCTTC,CASSLLAGGPKSSYNEQFF,TRBV2,TRBD2,TRBJ2-1,NA
TGTGCCAGCAGAAACCGACAGAATTCACCCCTCCACTTT,CASRNRQNSPLHF,TRBV12-3/TRBV12-4,NA,TRBJ1-6,few
TGTTCCCGGGGCCGTCCTAACTATGGCTACACCTTC,CSRGRPNYGYTF,TRBV28,NA,TRBJ1-2,NA
TGTGCCAGCAGCTTAGGACGGACGAACACTGAAGCTTTCTTT,CASSLGRTNTEAFF,TRBV7-2,NA,TRBJ1-1,once
TGTGCCAGCAGCTTCGACCGAGACGCCGAAGCTTTCTTT,CASSFDRDAEAFF,TRBV9,NA,TRBJ1-1,once
TGTGCCAGCAGCCCCTGGGACGAGCAGTACTTC,CASSPWDEQYF,TRBV5-8,NA,TRBJ2-7,many
TGTGCCAGTAGGGGACAGAGATTTGGAGCTAATGAAAAACTGTTTTTT,CASRGQRFGANEKLFF,TRBV19,TRBD1,TRBJ1-4,once
TGCAGCGTTGAAGATCTCGGGATTAGCACAGATACGCAGTATTTT,CSVEDLGISTDTQYF,TRBV29-1,NA,TRBJ2-3,NA
TGTGCCAGCAGCGGGGGACAGGTTTTTAATGAAAAACTGTTTTTT,CASSGGQVFNEKLFF,TRBV9,TRBD1,TRBJ1-4,NA
TGTGCCAGCAGCTTAGCGTGGGGGGGGGCGAGCTCCTACGAGCAGTACTTC,CASSLAWGGASSYEQYF,TRBV7-8,NA,TRBJ2-7,NA
TGTGCCAGCAGCCAATTTTCGACAGAGCACTACGAGCAGTACTTC,CASSQFSTEHYEQYF,TRBV3-1/TRBV3-2,NA,TRBJ2-7,NA
TGTGCCAGCAGTTTTTCGTCGTTCGGGGGGCGTGGCACTGAAGCTTTCTTT,CASSFSSFGGRGTEAFF,TRBV27,NA,TRBJ1-1,NA
TGCGCCAGCAGGGGGACAGGGGGGTACCACCCCAACTACGAGCAGTACTTC,CASRGTGGYHPNYEQYF,TRBV23-1,TRBD1,TRBJ2-7,NA
TGTGCCAGCAGCCTAGACCCCGACAGGGGGGTAAATGAGCAGTTCTTC,CASSLDPDRGVNEQFF,TRBV9,TRBD1,TRBJ2-1,NA
TGCAGCGTTGAAGAATTTGGGGGGGAGCGTCCCCAGCATTTT,CSVEEFGGERPQHF,TRBV29-1,NA,TRBJ1-5,once
TGTGCCACCAGCTTCTTAGCGGGAATCGTTTACAATGAGCAGTTCTTC,CATSFLAGIVYNEQFF,TRBV15,TRBD2,TRBJ2-1,NA
TGTGCCAGCAGCTTAGGCGGGGGGCCAGTCAGAGACGAGCAGTACTTC,CASSLGGGPVRDEQYF,TRBV5-5,TRBD2,TRBJ2-7,few
TGTGCCAGCATGGGACAGGGCTTCGCGTCTGGCTACACCTTC,CASMGQGFASGYTF,TRBV6-1,TRBD1,TRBJ1-2,NA
TGCGCCAGCAGCTTGGACGGCCGGGGCACCGGGGAGCTGTTTTTT,CASSLDGRGTGELFF,TRBV5-1,NA,TRBJ2-2,NA
TGTGCCAGCAGCGTGAGTTCGGCCGATACTGAAGCTTTCTTT,CASSVSSADTEAFF,TRBV9,NA,TRBJ1-1,NA
TGTGCCAGTAGTATAGCTAGGGGCGCGGGGGAGACCCAGTACTTC,CASSIARGAGETQYF,TRBV19,NA,TRBJ2-5,once
TGTGCCAGCAGTTTCAGGGACTATGGCTACACCTTC,CASSFRDYGYTF,TRBV28,NA,TRBJ1-2,NA
TGCGCCAGCAGCAAGGGACAGCGGGAGACCCAGTACTTC,CASSKGQRETQYF,TRBV4-1,TRBD1,TRBJ2-5,NA
TGCGCCAGCAGCAGGGGGCTAGCGATGTATGGCTACACCTTC,CASSRGLAMYGYTF,TRBV4-1,TRBD1,TRBJ1-2,NA
TGTGCCAGCAGCACCGACGCGGTCAATGAGCAGTTCTTC,CASSTDAVNEQFF,TRBV7-2,NA,TRBJ2-1,NA
TGTGCCAGCAGAGAGGTAATGGGTCAGCCCCAGCATTTT,CASREVMGQPQHF,TRBV12-3/TRBV12-4,NA,TRBJ1-5,NA
TGTGCCATCGGTAGCGGCGCGAACACCGGGGAGCTGTTTTTT,CAIGSGANTGELFF,TRBV10-3,NA,TRBJ2-2,NA
TGTGCCAGCAGTCCTATTCCGGGCCCAAGGGCCGGGGAGCTGTTTTTT,CASSPIPGPRAGELFF,TRBV5-5,NA,TRBJ2-2,NA
TGTGCCAGCAGCCCCCACGGGACAGGGCAAGAGACCCAGTACTTC,CASSPHGTGQETQYF,TRBV9,TRBD1,TRBJ2-5,NA
TGTGCCAGCAGGGCCACAGGGGACCTTTATGGCTACACCTTC,CASRATGDLYGYTF,TRBV6-6,TRBD1,TRBJ1-2,once
TGCGCCAGCAGCCAAGTGGTTGGGGGGCAGGGGTATTTT,CASSQVVGGQGYF,TRBV4-1,NA,TRBJ2-3,NA
TGCAGCGCCGCTACCTCTGGAAACACCATATATTTT,CSAATSGNTIYF,TRBV29-1,NA,TRBJ1-3,NA
TGTGCCAGCTCACTCTTGACAGCTGCCTACGAGCAGTACTTC,CASSLLTAAYEQYF,TRBV18,NA,TRBJ2-7,NA
TGCGCCAGCAGCTTGGAGGGGGATAGCAATCAGCCCCAGCATTTT,CASSLEGDSNQPQHF,TRBV5-1,NA,TRBJ1-5,NA
TGTGCCAGTAGCAGGGGGGCCTCTTTGGGGTATGGCTACACCTTC,CASSRGASLGYGYTF,TRBV19,TRBD1,TRBJ1-2,few
TGTGCCAGCAGATCCGGGGGAGGTGGCACAGATACGCAGTATTTT,CASRSGGGGTDTQYF,TRBV28,NA,TRBJ2-3,NA
TGTGCCAGAAGCTACGGAAGGGAAGACAGGGATTCTTCATACGAGCAGTACTTC,CARSYGREDRDSSYEQYF,TRBV5-3,TRBD1,TRBJ2-7,NA
TGTGCCAGCAGCTTATGGCGGGAGTCCAACGAGCAGTACTTC,CASSLWRESNEQYF,TRBV11-3,TRBD2,TRBJ2-7,NA
TGTGCCAGCAGAAATAAGAATTCACCCCTCCACTTT,CASRNKNSPLHF,TRBV7-9,NA,TRBJ1-6,NA
TGTGCCAGCAGCTTATCGCGGAATTCACCCCTCCACTTT,CASSLSRNSPLHF,TRBV7-9,NA,TRBJ1-6,NA
TGCGCCAGCAGCTCCGGACAAGCAACTAATGAAAAACTGTTTTTT,CASSSGQATNEKLFF,TRBV5-1,NA,TRBJ1-4,NA
TGTGCCAGCAGCGGACTAGCGGGAGCCCAAGAGACCCAGTACTTC,CASSGLAGAQETQYF,TRBV6-5,TRBD2,TRBJ2-5,NA
TGTGCCAGCAGTTTACGGGGTAGGGGCTACACCTTC,CASSLRGRGYTF,TRBV27,NA,TRBJ1-2,few
TGTGCCAGCAGCCCCCGCCCTCGGGGTAGGGACACCGGGGAGCTGTTTTTT,CASSPRPRGRDTGELFF,TRBV5-4,NA,TRBJ2-2,NA
TGTGCCAGCAGCAATATAGCGGGGGCCACCTACAATGAGCAGTTCTTC,CASSNIAGATYNEQFF,TRBV3-1/TRBV3-2,TRBD2,TRBJ2-1,NA
TGTGCCAGCAGTTATTCGGGGTTGGGAGGAGAGACCCAGTACTTC,CASSYSGLGGETQYF,TRBV6-5,NA,TRBJ2-5,once
TGCGCCAGCAGCTTGGATGGGTCCGGGGCCAACGTCCTGACTTTC,CASSLDGSGANVLTF,TRBV5-1,NA,TRBJ2-6,NA
TGTGCCAGCAGTTTATCGAGGGGAGAGACCCAGTACTTC,CASSLSRGETQYF,TRBV27,NA,TRBJ2-5,NA
TGTGCTAGTGGTTTAGTACAGGGTGGTACCGGGGAGCTGTTTTTT,CASGLVQGGTGELFF,TRBV12-5,NA,TRBJ2-2,NA
TGTGCCAGCAGGGCAGGGGGAGATACGCAGTATTTT,CASRAGGDTQYF,TRBV3-1/TRBV3-2,TRBD1,TRBJ2-3,NA
TGCAGCGTTGAAGTCGACAGGGGTTACACCGGGGAGCTGTTTTTT,CSVEVDRGYTGELFF,TRBV29-1,TRBD1,TRBJ2-2,NA
TGTGCCACCAGCCGTCCCGGGACTTCCATCTACGAGCAGTACTTC,CATSRPGTSIYEQYF,TRBV15,NA,TRBJ2-7,NA
TGTGCCAGTAGTGAGACTAGCGGGAGTTCCTTCACGGCAGATACGCAGTATTTT,CASSETSGSSFTADTQYF,TRBV19,TRBD2,TRBJ2-3,NA
TGTGCCAGCAGCTTACTAACAGGCACAGATACGCAGTATTTT,CASSLLTGTDTQYF,TRBV7-9,NA,TRBJ2-3,NA
TGCGCCAGCAGCTTGGCGGGTCGAAGTGAGCAGTTCTTC,CASSLAGRSEQFF,TRBV5-1,NA,TRBJ2-1,NA